One sample yielded the 20 T cell receptor beta chains listed below, sequenced in a study of a mutant IDH1 vaccine in newly diagnosed glioma. As to time point: week 11, during vaccination. Every single dose of the vaccine, 300 ug of mutant IDH1 20-mer peptide, came with topical imiquimod. This table comes from immunoSEQ multiplex PCR, and its TCRdb copy is limited to in-frame clones, with some not included. The sample shows roughly 120,000 clones, roughly 75% of them seen only once. Their specific antigens are unknown. Sequenced here: PBMCs, sampled from a glioma patient whose treatment included an IDH1 peptide vaccine. The receptors derive from a man aged 40-49 years with glioma.

The V gene is TRBV6-4, the J gene TRBJ2-4, with D uncertain. CDR1 is MRHNA and CDR2 is SNTAGT in the germline V gene. CDR3 length equals 13 residues. V was shortened by 5 bases and J by 7 bases, with 12 bases between the two germline ends. The CDR3 sequence: CASSYDPWNIQYF. The CDR3, as DNA: TGTGCCAGCAGTTACGATCCGTGGAACATTCAGTACTTC.

The V call is TRBV9, the J call TRBJ1-6; D is unclear. This CDR3 is built from 15 residues. Germline loops: CDR1 SGDLS, CDR2 YYNGEE. V shed 0 bases and J shed 8 bases, with 12 bases lying between them. The CDR3 spells CASSVGVSMDSPLHF. The CDR3 nucleotides are TGTGCCAGCAGCGTAGGGGTCAGTATGGATTCACCCCTCCACTTT.

The chain has TRBV10-2 and TRBJ2-7, with 7 bases fitting TRBD2. Germline trimming cut 7 bases from V and 1 base from J; bases unmatched to any gene: 7. The germline V gene encodes CDR1 WSHSY and CDR2 SAAADI. This CDR3 has 14 residues. As DNA, the CDR3 is TGCGCCAGCAATGTGGGGGAGGGGTCCTACGAGCAGTACTTC. Amino acids: CASNVGEGSYEQYF.

The genes are TRBV6-4 and TRBJ1-5; D ambiguous. The CDR3 is made up of 14 amino acids. The V gene's germline CDR1 is MRHNA and CDR2 SNTAGT. Trimming took off 3 bases at V and 9 bases at J, with 15 bases between the two ends. CDR3 bases: TGTGCCAGCAGTGAAGACCCCCAGGTAGGGCCCCAGCATTTT. Its protein product is CASSEDPQVGPQHF.

V is TRBV13 and J is TRBJ2-7; 8 bases match TRBD1. CDR3 length: 14 amino acids. Germline lookup yields CDR1 PRHDT and CDR2 FYEKMQ (reference sequence). V lost 7 bases, J lost 0 bases, and 5 bases stayed unmatched. CDR3 in DNA: TGTGCCAGCACGACAGGGGAGAGCTCCTACGAGCAGTACTTC. Its protein is CASTTGESSYEQYF.

The chain carries TRBV7-8 and TRBJ2-1; TRBD1 agrees at 11 bases. This CDR3 has 16 residues. V was clipped by 4 bases and J by 4 bases; unmatched bases: 6. Germline V gene sequence: CDR1 SGHVS, CDR2 FQNEAQ. The CDR3: CASSSWTGGMYNEQFF. The CDR3 DNA sequence: TGTGCCAGCAGCTCCTGGACAGGGGGCATGTACAATGAGCAGTTCTTC.

The CDR3 loop reads CASSQANLGLGGEKLFF. The CDR3 coding sequence is TGCGCCAGCAGCCAAGCGAACTTGGGGTTAGGTGGTGAAAAACTGTTTTTT. The rearrangement uses TRBV4-3 and TRBJ1-4; D not resolved. Germline V gene data show CDR1 as LGHNA and CDR2 as YSLEER. The CDR3 sequence is 17 residues long. V was shortened by 1 base and J by 7 bases, with 19 bases between the two germline ends.

V is TRBV5-4 and J is TRBJ2-7, with D possibly being TRBD2 (5 bases). In germline, CDR1 is SGHNT, CDR2 YYREEE (reference sequence). With 7 bases removed from V and 7 bases from J, the gap between germline ends came to 12 bases. The CDR3 runs to 11 residues. The CDR3 nucleotides are TGTGCCAGCGGACGGGCGGGTGAGCAGTACTTC. Its protein product is CASGRAGEQYF.

J is TRBJ2-7 and V is TRBV5-4; TRBD1 agrees at 11 bases. CDR3 size: 16 residues. Trimming cost V 0 bases and J 2 bases; bases outside gene matches: 4. Looked up from germline, CDR1 is SGHNT and CDR2 is YYREEE (reference sequence). For the CDR3, the DNA is TGTGCCAGCAGCTTGGGGACAGGGGGCTTCCCCTACGAGCAGTACTTC. Translated, it gives CASSLGTGGFPYEQYF.

This chain uses TRBV4-3 with TRBJ2-5, with D maybe TRBD1 (5 bases). Trimming cost V 1 base and J 5 bases, with 17 bases left between them. Germline assignment: CDR1 LGHNA and CDR2 YSLEER. This CDR3 is 16 amino acids long. The CDR3 DNA sequence: TGCGCCAGCAGCCAAGGGGGCCTGGTGGGTGTGGAGACCCAGTACTTC. Its translation: CASSQGGLVGVETQYF.

The chain uses TRBV5-6 and TRBJ1-1; tentatively, D is TRBD1 (6 bases). This CDR3 is built from 15 residues. From germline, CDR1 is SGHDT and CDR2 YYEEEE. Trimming removed 3 bases at V and 5 bases at J, with 17 bases between. CDR3 in amino acids: CASSWGGRGETEAFF. The CDR3 coding sequence is TGTGCCAGCAGCTGGGGAGGGAGGGGGGAAACTGAAGCTTTCTTT.

The rearrangement uses TRBV6-1 and TRBJ2-7; TRBD2 matches at 7 bases. Germline loops: CDR1 MNHNS, CDR2 SASEGT. This CDR3 has 15 amino acids. The trim removed 2 bases at V and 4 bases at J, leaving 8 bases unmatched. The CDR3 protein is CASSEREGKHYEQYF. CDR3 in DNA: TGTGCCAGCAGTGAAAGGGAGGGGAAACATTACGAGCAGTACTTC.

The table lists this clone with a few counts. The chain is built from TRBV6-6 and TRBJ2-6; D ambiguous. Looked up from germline, CDR1 is MNHNY and CDR2 is SVGAGI (reference sequence). V lost 6 bases and J lost 1, with 1 base in between. CDR3 size: 12 residues. CDR3 bases: TGTGCCAGCAGGTCTGGGGCCAACGTCCTGACTTTC. Amino acid sequence: CASRSGANVLTF.

This clone was seen just once. The rearrangement uses TRBV27 and TRBJ2-1; D uncertain. The CDR3 runs 16 residues. Per the germline V gene, CDR1 is MNHEY and CDR2 is SMNVEV (reference sequence). Trimming pared 5 bases from V and 0 bases from J, leaving 14 bases between. The chain's CDR3 is CASSPTLRSSYNEQFF. DNA for the CDR3: TGTGCCAGCAGTCCCACCCTCAGGAGCTCCTACAATGAGCAGTTCTTC.

The chain joins TRBV7-9 to TRBJ2-3; no clear D. Trimming took 4 bases from V and 0 from J, leaving 2 bases between them. Germline V gene sequence: CDR1 SEHNR, CDR2 FQNEAQ (reference sequence). The length of the CDR3 is 12 residues. The CDR3: CASSWSTDTQYF. The CDR3 DNA follows: TGTGCCAGCAGCTGGAGCACAGATACGCAGTATTTT.

The chain recombines TRBV4-1 with TRBJ2-7, with 8 nucleotides matching TRBD1. With 4 bases clipped from V and 4 bases from J, the junction kept 12 bases outside the gene matches. The CDR3 has 16 residues. Germline assignment: CDR1 MGHRA and CDR2 YSYEKL. CDR3 amino acids: CASSPPRTGRRYEQYF. CDR3 in DNA: TGCGCCAGCAGCCCCCCCCGGACAGGGAGGAGGTACGAGCAGTACTTC.

The chain carries TRBV29-1 and TRBJ2-1, with 13 bases matching TRBD2. J lost 10 bases, V lost 0 bases, and 3 bases had no gene match. CDR1 is SQVTM and CDR2 is ANQGSEA in the germline V gene. The CDR3 is 14 amino acids. The CDR3 loop reads CSVEEETSGGEQFF. The CDR3 DNA follows: TGCAGCGTTGAAGAGGAGACTAGCGGGGGGGAGCAGTTCTTC.

The V and J genes are TRBV25-1 and TRBJ1-2; a weak D match, TRBD1 (5 bases). V was pared by 6 bases and J by 4 bases, with 12 bases between. Germline values: CDR1 MGHDK, CDR2 SYGVNS. The CDR3 consists of 13 residues. CDR3 residues: CASRDTGGYGYTF. The CDR3 DNA reads as TGTGCCAGCAGGGATACAGGAGGCTATGGCTACACCTTC.

This clone was counted a few times. The chain uses TRBV28 and TRBJ1-1; D is unresolved. V lost 7 bases and J 1 base, leaving 10 bases between the germline ends. Germline loops: CDR1 MDHEN, CDR2 SYDVKM. The CDR3 has 13 amino acids. CDR3 bases: TGTGCCAGCACCCATAGGGAGAACACTGAAGCTTTCTTT. Translation: CASTHRENTEAFF.

The J gene is TRBJ2-6, the V gene TRBV9; D remains unclear. The germline V gene encodes CDR1 SGDLS and CDR2 YYNGEE. Trimming pared 3 bases from V and 3 bases from J, leaving 7 bases between. This CDR3 has 14 amino acids. The CDR3 nucleotides read TGTGCCAGCAGCGCCCTGAGTGGGGCCAACGTCCTGACTTTC. It encodes CASSALSGANVLTF.